The text below deals with one TCR beta chain. Its antigen is undetermined. CDR1 and CDR2 (germline): SGHVS, FNYEAQ. The CDR3 spans 16 residues. The V gene lost 1 base and the J gene lost 5 bases, with 14 bases spanning the gap. The sample comes from a study of cytomegalovirus exposure and HLA in healthy donors. Study results and caveats: The authors later found HLA-associated TCR beta chains more clonally expanded than equally common others. Links to common viral pathogens appeared, in a later analysis, for several of the most significant clusters.

The PCR had 60 Vbeta and 13 Jbeta primers. Data came from immunoSEQ multiplex PCR; TCRdb stores just in-frame clones and leaves some out. Of 120,000 to 150,000 clones in the sample, around 75% were seen once. The source of this sequence is a woman between 35 and 50 years old in good health and CMV-seronegative. The rearrangement uses TRBV7-6 and TRBJ1-4; D not certain. The sequencing input was PBMCs. This chain's CDR3 is CASSLGTAGWNEKLFF. The CDR3 bases are TGTGCCAGCAGCTTAGGGACGGCGGGGTGGAATGAAAAACTGTTTTTT.